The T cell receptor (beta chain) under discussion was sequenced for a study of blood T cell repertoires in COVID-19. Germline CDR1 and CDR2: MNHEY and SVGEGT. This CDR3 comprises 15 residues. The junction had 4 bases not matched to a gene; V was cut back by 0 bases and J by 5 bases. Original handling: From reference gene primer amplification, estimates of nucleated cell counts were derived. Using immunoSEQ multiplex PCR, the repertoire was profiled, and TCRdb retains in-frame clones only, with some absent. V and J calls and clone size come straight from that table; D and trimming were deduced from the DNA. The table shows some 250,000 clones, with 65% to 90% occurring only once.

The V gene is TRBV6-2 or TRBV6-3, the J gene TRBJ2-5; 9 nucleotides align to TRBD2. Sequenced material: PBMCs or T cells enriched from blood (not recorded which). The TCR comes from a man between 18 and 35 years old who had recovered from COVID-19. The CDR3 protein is CASSYSREGRETQYF. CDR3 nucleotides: TGTGCCAGCAGTTACTCGCGGGAGGGCCGGGAGACCCAGTACTTC.